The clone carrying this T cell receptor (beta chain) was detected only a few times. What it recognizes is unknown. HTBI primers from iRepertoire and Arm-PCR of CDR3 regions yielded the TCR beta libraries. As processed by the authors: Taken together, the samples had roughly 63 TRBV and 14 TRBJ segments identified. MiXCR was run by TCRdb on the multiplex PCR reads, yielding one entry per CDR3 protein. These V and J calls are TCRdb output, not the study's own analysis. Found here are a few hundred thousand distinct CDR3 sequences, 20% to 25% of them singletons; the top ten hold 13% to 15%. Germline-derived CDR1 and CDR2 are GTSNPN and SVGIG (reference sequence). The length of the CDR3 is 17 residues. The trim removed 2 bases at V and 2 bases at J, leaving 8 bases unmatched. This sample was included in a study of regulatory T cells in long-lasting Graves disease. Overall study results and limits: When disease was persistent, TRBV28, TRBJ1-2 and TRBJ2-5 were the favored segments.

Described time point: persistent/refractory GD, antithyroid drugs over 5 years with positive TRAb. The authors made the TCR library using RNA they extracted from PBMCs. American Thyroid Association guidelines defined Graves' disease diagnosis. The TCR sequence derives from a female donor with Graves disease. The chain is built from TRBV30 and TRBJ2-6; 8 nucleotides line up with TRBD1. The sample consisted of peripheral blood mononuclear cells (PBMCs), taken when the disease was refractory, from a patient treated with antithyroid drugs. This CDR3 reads CAWSLLQDRAGANVLTF. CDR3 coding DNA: TGTGCCTGGAGTCTTTTGCAGGACAGGGCTGGGGCCAACGTCCTGACTTTC. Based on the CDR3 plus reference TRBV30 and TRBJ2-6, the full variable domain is SQTIHQWPATLVQPVGSPLSLECTVEGTSNPNLYWYRQAAGRGLQLLFYSVGIGQISSEVPQNLSASRPQDRQFILSSKKLLLSDSGFYLCAWSLLQDRAGANVLTFGAGSRLTVL.